This TCR beta chain was found in a study of blood T cell repertoires in COVID-19. In the case of this clone: The same CDR3 arises from other DNA sequences in this sample as well.

V trimming: 4 bases; J trimming: 5 bases; junction bases outside the gene matches: 1. CDR3 length: 13 residues. Germline CDR1 is LGHDT and CDR2 is YNNKEL (reference sequence). Per the authors' pipeline: The assay estimated nucleated cells by amplifying reference gene primers. Only in-frame clones appear in the TCRdb table, and some are missing; sequencing was by immunoSEQ multiplex PCR. The DNA was the basis for D and trimming; V, J and clone size are from that table. The sample yields hundreds of thousands of clones, roughly 80% seen once. Living in 24 US areas, the participants were between roughly 18 and 90 years of age. Before they entered the study, exposed participants had met a COVID-19 case within 2 weeks.

The chain joins TRBV3-1 (or the pseudogene TRBV3-2) to TRBJ1-1; 10 positions match TRBD1. The sequence was obtained from a man between 35 and 55 years old who had been exposed to COVID-19. The sequencing sample was made of PBMCs or T cells enriched from blood (not recorded which). This CDR3 is CASSRTGGTEAFF. CDR3 coding DNA: TGTGCCAGCAGCCGGACAGGGGGGACTGAAGCTTTCTTT.